A single T cell receptor beta chain is shown here with its context. The CDR3 is made up of 14 amino acids. V was trimmed by 5 bases and J by 3 bases, leaving 13 bases between them. Germline loops: CDR1 MGHDK, CDR2 SYGVNS. The data were obtained in a study of blood T cell repertoires in COVID-19. Study background: The United States, Italy and Spain were the sources of the acute and convalescent COVID-19 samples.

Under the authors' procedure: Amplified reference gene primers provided the basis for estimating nucleated cell counts. The protocol was immunoSEQ multiplex PCR, while the TCRdb copy is restricted to in-frame clones and leaves out a portion. From that table come the V and J calls and clone size; the DNA was used to work out D and trimming. This table holds 64,000 or so clones, around 80% found once. The chain employs TRBV25-1 and TRBJ1-1; weak D call: TRBD1 (5 bases). This TCR derives from a man older than 75 with acute or convalescent COVID-19. Sequencing input: peripheral blood. The CDR3 here is CASSHSRGDTEAFF. CDR3 in DNA: TGTGCCAGCAGTCACAGCCGGGGGGACACTGAAGCTTTCTTT.